This TCR beta chain stems from a study of shared clonotypes between healthy human individuals. Findings of the study overall: Non-shared clonotypes showed lower generation probabilities than clonotypes common to all four donors.

The naive CD8 subset, CD45RO-negative cells positively selected for CCR7, excluded terminally differentiated effector memory CD45RA+ cells. This clone was detected only once. Its antigen is as yet unknown. There are 17 residues in the CDR3. Germline V gene data show CDR1 as LGHNA and CDR2 as YSLEER. Trimming took 1 base from V and 1 from J, leaving 13 bases between them. The protocol was immunoSEQ multiplex PCR, while the TCRdb copy is restricted to in-frame clones and leaves out a portion. The data hold around 2,000,000 clones, with roughly 91% observed a single time. V usage is TRBV4-3 and J usage is TRBJ2-2; D is tentatively TRBD1 or TRBD2 (6 bases each). The sample consisted of naive CD8+ T cells from PBMCs. This sequence originates from a man aged 18-30 years in good health. Some clones in this sample may be carry-over from other donors' samples. CDR3 amino acids: CASSQADRGQNTGELFF. CDR3 sequence (DNA): TGCGCCAGCAGCCAAGCGGATCGGGGGCAGAACACCGGGGAGCTGTTTTTT.